Following are 2 T cell receptor beta chains from one sample sequenced in a study of T-cell memory formation after mild COVID-19. TCRdb reanalysed the 5' RACE reads using MiXCR and keeps one entry per CDR3 protein. This table holds 350,000 to 500,000 distinct CDR3 sequences, roughly 18% found once. Sequencing was done on a sample of PBMCs or a T cell subset sorted from them (not recorded which). These receptors were obtained from a man aged 18 to 29 who had mild COVID-19 (a few samples of this study predate the infection). Cell type and time point are not known.

This clonotype was counted only a few times. V is TRBV12-3 or TRBV12-4 and J is TRBJ2-5, with a weak D call TRBD1 (5 bases). The ends were cut back, 6 bases at V and 0 bases at J, with 14 bases in the middle. The CDR3 sequence is 15 residues long. The CDR3 loop reads CASRSGLGNQETQYF. CDR3 sequence (DNA): TGTGCCAGCAGGTCAGGGCTTGGGAACCAAGAGACCCAGTACTTC.

This rearrangement joins TRBV28 to TRBJ2-5; 8 bases are shared with TRBD2. This CDR3 has 15 residues. With V trimmed by 2 bases and J by 3 bases, 5 bases remained unmatched. Germline V gives CDR1 MDHEN, CDR2 SYDVKM. The chain's CDR3 is CASSLTSGRKETQYF. CDR3 DNA sequence: TGTGCCAGCAGTTTAACTAGCGGCCGCAAAGAGACCCAGTACTTC.